This T cell receptor (beta chain) was recorded in a study of T cells in localized non-small cell lung cancer. Repertoires were generated with immunoSEQ multiplex PCR, while TCRdb's copy carries only in-frame clones and drops some. This sample has roughly 30,000 clones, with 88% found just once. Concerning this clone itself: The antigen is unknown.

After removal of 4 bases from V and 4 bases from J, the junction contained 2 bases not matched to a gene. The CDR3 loop spans 14 amino acids. Germline lookup yields CDR1 SGHTA and CDR2 FQGTGA. Study-wide results and limits: Heterogeneity is still possible, as just one tumor region was sequenced. Measurement of T cell clonality placed uninvolved adjacent lung highest, above the level in tumor. Across samples, adjacent lung featured a median roughly 50 of the top 100 tumor clones. Those with higher blood T cell density had longer overall survival.

This TCR was sampled from a woman aged 35 to 70 with stage III lung adenocarcinoma. The rearrangement links TRBV7-3 to TRBJ1-2; 11 bases line up with TRBD1. This specimen was peripheral blood mononuclear cells, taken before any cancer treatment. Here the CDR3 DNA reads TGTGCCAGCAGCTCCGGGACAGGGGGCTATGGCTACACCTTC. It yields the protein CASSSGTGGYGYTF.